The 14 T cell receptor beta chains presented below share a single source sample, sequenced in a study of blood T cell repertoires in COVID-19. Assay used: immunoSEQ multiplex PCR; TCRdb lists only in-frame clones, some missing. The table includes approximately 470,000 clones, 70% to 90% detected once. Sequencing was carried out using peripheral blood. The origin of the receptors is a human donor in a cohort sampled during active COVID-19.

Here the CDR3 DNA reads TGTGCCAGCAGTCGGTATTACAGGGGAAATCAGCCCCAGCATTTT. This gives the protein CASSRYYRGNQPQHF. The chain recombines TRBV6-5 with TRBJ1-5, with 7 positions matching TRBD1. V trimming: 5 bases; J trimming: 4 bases; junction bases outside the gene matches: 8. Germline V CDR1 and CDR2: MNHEY, SVGAGI. This CDR3 region has 15 residues.

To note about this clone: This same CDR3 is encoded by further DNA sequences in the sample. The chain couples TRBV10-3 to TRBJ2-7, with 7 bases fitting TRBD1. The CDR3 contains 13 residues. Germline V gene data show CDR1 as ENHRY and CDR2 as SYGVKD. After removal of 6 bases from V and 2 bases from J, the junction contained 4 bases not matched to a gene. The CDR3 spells CAISPGQPYEQYF. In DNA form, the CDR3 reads TGTGCCATCAGCCCGGGACAGCCCTACGAGCAGTACTTC.

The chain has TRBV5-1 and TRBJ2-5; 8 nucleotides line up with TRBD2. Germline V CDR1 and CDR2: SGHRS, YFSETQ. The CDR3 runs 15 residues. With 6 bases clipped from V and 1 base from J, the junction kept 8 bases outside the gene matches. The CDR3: CASTGIAGFQETQYF. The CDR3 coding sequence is TGCGCCAGCACTGGGATAGCGGGATTCCAAGAGACCCAGTACTTC.

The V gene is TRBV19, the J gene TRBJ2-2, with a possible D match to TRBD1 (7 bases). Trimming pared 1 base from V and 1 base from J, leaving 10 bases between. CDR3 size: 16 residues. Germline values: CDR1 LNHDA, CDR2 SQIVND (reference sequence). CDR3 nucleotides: TGTGCCAGTAGTATAGGGCGGGACAGGAACACCGGGGAGCTGTTTTTT. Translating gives CASSIGRDRNTGELFF.

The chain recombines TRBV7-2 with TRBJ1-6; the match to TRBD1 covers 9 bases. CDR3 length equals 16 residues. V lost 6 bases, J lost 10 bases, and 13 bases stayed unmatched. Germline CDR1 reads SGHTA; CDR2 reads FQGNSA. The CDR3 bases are TGTGCCAGCAGGGTCCCGGGACAGGGTTCGGACTCACCCCTCCACTTT. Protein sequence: CASRVPGQGSDSPLHF.

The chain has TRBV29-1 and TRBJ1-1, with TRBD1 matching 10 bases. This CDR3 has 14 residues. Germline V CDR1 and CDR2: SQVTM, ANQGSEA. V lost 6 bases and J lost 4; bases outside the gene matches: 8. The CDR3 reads CSVDSDRGTTEAFF. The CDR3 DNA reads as TGCAGCGTGGACTCGGACAGGGGGACCACTGAAGCTTTCTTT.

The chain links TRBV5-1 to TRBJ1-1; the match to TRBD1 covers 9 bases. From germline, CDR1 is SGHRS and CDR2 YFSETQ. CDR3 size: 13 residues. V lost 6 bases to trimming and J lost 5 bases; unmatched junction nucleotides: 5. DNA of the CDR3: TGCGCCAGCAAACAGGGGGCGGGAACTGAAGCTTTCTTT. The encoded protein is CASKQGAGTEAFF.

The CDR3 reads CASSMGRGSNQPQHF. CDR3 DNA: TGTGCCAGCAGCATGGGTCGGGGTAGCAATCAGCCCCAGCATTTT. The genes are TRBV5-4 and TRBJ1-5, with D unclear. Trimming stripped 4 bases from V and 0 bases from J, with 11 bases between. There are 15 residues in the CDR3. Germline assignment: CDR1 SGHNT and CDR2 YYREEE (reference sequence).

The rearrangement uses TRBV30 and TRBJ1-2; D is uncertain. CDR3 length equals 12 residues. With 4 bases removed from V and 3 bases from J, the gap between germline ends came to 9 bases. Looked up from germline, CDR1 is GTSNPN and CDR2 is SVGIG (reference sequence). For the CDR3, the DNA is TGTGCCTGGAACGAGGAGGACTATGGCTACACCTTC. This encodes CAWNEEDYGYTF.

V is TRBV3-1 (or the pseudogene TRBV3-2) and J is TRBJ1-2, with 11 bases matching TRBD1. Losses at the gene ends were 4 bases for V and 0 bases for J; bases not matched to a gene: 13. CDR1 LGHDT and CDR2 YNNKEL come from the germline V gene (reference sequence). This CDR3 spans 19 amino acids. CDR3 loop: CASSPRTGGESGANYGYTF. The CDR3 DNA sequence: TGTGCCAGCAGCCCTCGGACAGGGGGCGAATCTGGAGCTAACTATGGCTACACCTTC.

The CDR3 DNA reads as TGTGCCAGCAGCCTCCCGGGGGCGGGGGAGAAATATTTT. As protein: CASSLPGAGEKYF. This rearrangement joins TRBV9 to TRBJ2-3; possibly TRBD2 for D (7 bases). This CDR3 is built from 13 residues. Looked up from germline, CDR1 is SGDLS and CDR2 is YYNGEE. V was shortened by 4 bases and J by 15 bases, with 21 bases between the two germline ends. The full variable domain, rest sourced from reference TRBV9 and TRBJ2-3, is DSGVTQTPKHLITATGQRVTLRCSPRSGDLSVYWYQQSLDQGLQFLIQYYNGEERAKGNILERFSAQQFPDLHSELNLSSLELGDSALYFCASSLPGAGEKYFGPGTRLTVL.

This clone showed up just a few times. CDR3 sequence reads: CASSRERAPQTTVAQYF. In DNA form, the CDR3 reads TGTGCCAGCAGCCGTGAGCGGGCACCACAAACCACCGTAGCGCAGTATTTT. The V call is TRBV7-8, the J call TRBJ2-3; D might be TRBD2 (6 bases). The CDR3 sequence is 17 residues long. The germline V gene encodes CDR1 SGHVS and CDR2 FQNEAQ. Trimming removed 5 bases at V and 10 bases at J, with 28 bases between. The full variable domain, with the rest looked up from reference TRBV7-8 and TRBJ2-3, is GAGVSQSPRYKVAKRGQDVALRCDPISGHVSLFWYQQALGQGPEFLTYFQNEAQLDKSGLPSDRFFAERPEGSVSTLKIQRTQQEDSAVYLCASSRERAPQTTVAQYFGPGTRLTVL.

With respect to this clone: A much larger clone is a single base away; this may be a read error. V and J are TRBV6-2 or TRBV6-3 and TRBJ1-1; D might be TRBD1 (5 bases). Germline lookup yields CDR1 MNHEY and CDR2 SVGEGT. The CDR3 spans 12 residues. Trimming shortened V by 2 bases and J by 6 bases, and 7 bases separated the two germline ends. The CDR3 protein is CASSYRGAEAFF. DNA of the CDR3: TGTGCCAGCAGTTACCGGGGGGCTGAAGCTTTCTTT.

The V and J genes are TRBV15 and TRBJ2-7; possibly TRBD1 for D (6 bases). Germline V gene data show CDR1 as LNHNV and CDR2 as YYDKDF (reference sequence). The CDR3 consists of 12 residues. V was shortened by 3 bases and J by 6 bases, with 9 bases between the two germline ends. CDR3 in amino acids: CATSSRGSEQYF. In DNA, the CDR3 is TGTGCCACCAGCAGCAGGGGTTCCGAGCAGTACTTC.